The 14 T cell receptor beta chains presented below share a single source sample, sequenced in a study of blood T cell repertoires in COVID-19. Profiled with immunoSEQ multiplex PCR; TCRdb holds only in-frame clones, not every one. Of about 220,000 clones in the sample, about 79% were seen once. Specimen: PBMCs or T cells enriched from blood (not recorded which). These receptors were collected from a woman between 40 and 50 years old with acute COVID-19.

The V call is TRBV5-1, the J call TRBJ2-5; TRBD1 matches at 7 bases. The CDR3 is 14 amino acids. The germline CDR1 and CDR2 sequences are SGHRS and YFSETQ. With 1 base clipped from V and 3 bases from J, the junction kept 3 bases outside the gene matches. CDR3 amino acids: CASSLWGTEETQYF. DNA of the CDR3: TGCGCCAGCAGCTTGTGGGGGACAGAAGAGACCCAGTACTTC.

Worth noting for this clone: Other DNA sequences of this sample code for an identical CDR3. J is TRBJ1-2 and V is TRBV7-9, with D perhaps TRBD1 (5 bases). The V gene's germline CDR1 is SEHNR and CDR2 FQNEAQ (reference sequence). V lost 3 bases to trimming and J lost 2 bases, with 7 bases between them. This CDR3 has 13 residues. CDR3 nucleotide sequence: TGTGCCAGCAGCTTGCAGGGAAACTATGGCTACACCTTC. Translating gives CASSLQGNYGYTF.

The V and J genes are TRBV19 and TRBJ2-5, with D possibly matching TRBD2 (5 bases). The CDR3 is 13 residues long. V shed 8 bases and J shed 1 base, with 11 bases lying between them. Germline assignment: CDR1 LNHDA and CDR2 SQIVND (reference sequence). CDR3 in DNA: TGTGCCAGTTCCTGGACTCCCCAAGAGACCCAGTACTTC. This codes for CASSWTPQETQYF.

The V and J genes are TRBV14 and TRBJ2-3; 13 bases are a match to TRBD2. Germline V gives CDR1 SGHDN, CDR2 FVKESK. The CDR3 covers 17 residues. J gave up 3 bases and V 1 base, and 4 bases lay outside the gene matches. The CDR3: CASSQVGTSGTTDTQYF. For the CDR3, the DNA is TGTGCCAGCAGCCAAGTAGGGACTAGCGGGACGACAGATACGCAGTATTTT.

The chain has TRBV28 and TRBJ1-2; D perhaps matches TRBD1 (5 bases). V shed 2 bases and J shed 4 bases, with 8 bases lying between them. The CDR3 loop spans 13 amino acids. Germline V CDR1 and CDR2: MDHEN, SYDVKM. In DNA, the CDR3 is TGTGCCAGCAGTTTAGGGGGGACCTATGGCTACACCTTC. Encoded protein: CASSLGGTYGYTF.

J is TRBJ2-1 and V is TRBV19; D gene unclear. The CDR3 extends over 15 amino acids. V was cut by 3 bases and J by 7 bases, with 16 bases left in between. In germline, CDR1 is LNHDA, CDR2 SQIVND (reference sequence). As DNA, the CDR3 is TGTGCCAGTAGTATTGCGCAGGCCCCTAAGAATGAGCAGTTCTTC. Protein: CASSIAQAPKNEQFF.

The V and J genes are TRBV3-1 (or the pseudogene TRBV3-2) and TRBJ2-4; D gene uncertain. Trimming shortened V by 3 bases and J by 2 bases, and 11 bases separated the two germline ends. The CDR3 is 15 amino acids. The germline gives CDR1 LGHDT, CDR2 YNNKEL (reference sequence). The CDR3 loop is CASSQPLQTKNIQYF. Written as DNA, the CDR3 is TGTGCCAGCAGCCAGCCGCTCCAGACCAAAAACATTCAGTACTTC.

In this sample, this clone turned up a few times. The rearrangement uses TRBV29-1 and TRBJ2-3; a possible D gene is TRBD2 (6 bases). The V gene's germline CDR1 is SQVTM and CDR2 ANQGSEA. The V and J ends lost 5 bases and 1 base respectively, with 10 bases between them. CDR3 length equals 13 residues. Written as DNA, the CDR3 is TGCAGCGTTCGCGGGGACGGCACAGATACGCAGTATTTT. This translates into CSVRGDGTDTQYF.

The CDR3 protein is CASSEGTVGPYEQYF. CDR3 coding DNA: TGCGCCAGCAGTGAGGGGACAGTAGGACCCTACGAGCAGTACTTC. V gene TRBV10-1 combines with J gene TRBJ2-7; the match to TRBD1 covers 7 bases. Trimming removed 2 bases from V and 2 bases from J; junction bases left unmatched: 6. The germline CDR1 and CDR2 sequences are WNHNN and SYGVQD (reference sequence). This CDR3 is 15 amino acids long.

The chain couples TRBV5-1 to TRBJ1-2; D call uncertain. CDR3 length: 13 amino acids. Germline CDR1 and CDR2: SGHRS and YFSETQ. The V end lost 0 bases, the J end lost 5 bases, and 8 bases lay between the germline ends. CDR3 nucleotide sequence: TGCGCCAGCAGCTTGGTGGCAAAATATGGCTACACCTTC. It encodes CASSLVAKYGYTF.

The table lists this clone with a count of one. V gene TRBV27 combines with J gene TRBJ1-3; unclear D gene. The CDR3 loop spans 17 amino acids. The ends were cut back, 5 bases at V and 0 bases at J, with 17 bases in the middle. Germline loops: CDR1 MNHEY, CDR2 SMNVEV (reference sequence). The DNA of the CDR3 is TGTGCCAGCAGTCCCAACCTACCCTGGAGCTCTGGAAACACCATATATTTT. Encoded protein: CASSPNLPWSSGNTIYF.

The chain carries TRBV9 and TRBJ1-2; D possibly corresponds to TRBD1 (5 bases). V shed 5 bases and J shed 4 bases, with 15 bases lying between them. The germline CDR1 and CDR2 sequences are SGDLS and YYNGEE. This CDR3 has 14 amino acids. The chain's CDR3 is CASSPDSGGYGYTF. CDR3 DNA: TGTGCCAGCAGTCCCGACTCGGGGGGCTATGGCTACACCTTC.

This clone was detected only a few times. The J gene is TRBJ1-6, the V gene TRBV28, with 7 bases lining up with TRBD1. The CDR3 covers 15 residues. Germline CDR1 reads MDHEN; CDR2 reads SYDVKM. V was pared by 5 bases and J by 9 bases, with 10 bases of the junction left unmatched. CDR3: CASSPHRQGFSPLHF. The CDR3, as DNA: TGTGCCAGCAGTCCTCACAGACAGGGATTTTCACCCCTCCACTTT.

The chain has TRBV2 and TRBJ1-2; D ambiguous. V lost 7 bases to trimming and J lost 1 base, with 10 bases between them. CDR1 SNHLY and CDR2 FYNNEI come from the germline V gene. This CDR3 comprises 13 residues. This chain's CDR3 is CASKQVVNYGYTF. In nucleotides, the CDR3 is TGTGCCAGCAAGCAGGTCGTTAACTATGGCTACACCTTC.